These 27 T cell receptor beta chains were all obtained from the same sample, sequenced in a study of cytomegalovirus exposure and HLA in healthy donors (dated by TCRdb to about 2017). Libraries were prepared through the immunoSEQ multiplex PCR assay. A mixture of 60 forward primers for TCR Vbeta segments and 13 reverse primers for TCR Jbeta segments was used in the multiplex PCR. TCRdb stores this immuneACCESS table with in-frame sequences only. Part of the clones is absent; in the studies checked, under half of the shortfall reflects unresolved V genes, and no reason is known for the rest. Within this sample are about 200,000 clones, with about four fifths of them counted one time only. Jointly, the top ten make up approximately 0.4% of the sample. Sequencing was performed on PBMCs. The receptors come from a male donor in good health and CMV-seropositive.

CDR3 bases: TGTGCCAGCAGGGTAGACATCGGGACAGCTACTCGGGCGTACTTC. It is translated as CASRVDIGTATRAYF. The chain uses TRBV2 and TRBJ2-7, with 7 bases lining up with TRBD1. Looked up from germline, CDR1 is SNHLY and CDR2 is FYNNEI. Losses at the gene ends were 6 bases for V and 12 bases for J; bases not matched to a gene: 20. The CDR3 loop spans 15 amino acids.

The gene calls are TRBV30 and TRBJ1-1; D is unresolved. V lost 2 bases, J lost 1 base, and 17 bases lay in between. The CDR3 is 16 residues long. CDR1 is GTSNPN and CDR2 is SVGIG in the germline V gene (reference sequence). The CDR3 region has the DNA TGTGCCTGGAGTATTCGGGGTTTGGATCCGAACACTGAAGCTTTCTTT. Protein sequence: CAWSIRGLDPNTEAFF.

V gene TRBV4-3 combines with J gene TRBJ1-5, with TRBD1 matching 8 bases. Germline-derived CDR1 and CDR2 are LGHNA and YSLEER. V shed 3 bases and J 7 bases; nucleotides not matched to a gene: 8. This CDR3 is built from 15 residues. CDR3 loop: CASSQDRAFGQPQHF. The CDR3 DNA reads TGCGCCAGCAGCCAGGACAGGGCCTTTGGACAGCCCCAGCATTTT.

The genes are TRBV11-2 and TRBJ2-7; 11 bases agree with TRBD2. Unmatched junction bases numbered 3, after V lost 6 bases and J lost 2 bases. CDR3 length: 14 residues. Germline CDR1 and CDR2: SGHAT and FQNNGV. CDR3 sequence reads: CASRAGLAAYEQYF. The DNA for the CDR3 is TGTGCCAGCAGGGCGGGACTAGCGGCCTACGAGCAGTACTTC.

J is TRBJ1-2 and V is TRBV28, with 9 positions matching TRBD1. The CDR3 consists of 14 residues. Germline V lookup: CDR1 MDHEN, CDR2 SYDVKM. V dropped 5 bases and J dropped 8; count of bases not matched to a gene: 9. The CDR3 sequence is CASSPGQGRDGYTF. CDR3 sequence (DNA): TGTGCCAGCAGTCCGGGACAGGGCAGAGACGGCTACACCTTC.

This clone appeared once. V usage is TRBV4-3 and J usage is TRBJ1-1; 8 bases line up with TRBD1. This CDR3 is built from 14 residues. V trimming: 4 bases; J trimming: 2 bases; junction bases outside the gene matches: 3. The germline CDR1 and CDR2 sequences are LGHNA and YSLEER. The CDR3 sequence: CASSPTGDNTEAFF. CDR3 DNA sequence: TGCGCCAGCAGCCCGACAGGGGACAACACTGAAGCTTTCTTT.

The chain joins TRBV7-6 to TRBJ1-2, with D perhaps TRBD1 (6 bases). Germline CDR1 SGHVS, CDR2 FNYEAQ. V lost 8 bases to trimming and J lost 12 bases, with 19 bases between them. The CDR3 has 12 amino acids. The CDR3 nucleotides are TGTGCCAGCCGCAACTACGCAGGGGCCCACACCTTC. Translation: CASRNYAGAHTF.

This clone came up a few times. The J gene is TRBJ1-1, the V gene TRBV10-3, with TRBD1 matching 7 bases. J was trimmed by 7 bases and V by 0 bases; bases with no gene match: 2. The CDR3 sequence is 13 residues long. CDR1 ENHRY and CDR2 SYGVKD come from the germline V gene. For the CDR3, the DNA is TGTGCCATCAGTGAGTCTCGACAGGGTGAAGCTTTCTTT. It is translated as CAISESRQGEAFF.

The V and J genes are TRBV28 and TRBJ2-7, with a possible D match to TRBD1 (6 bases). The germline gives CDR1 MDHEN, CDR2 SYDVKM. The CDR3 is made up of 15 amino acids. V lost 2 bases, J lost 4 bases, and 15 bases lay in between. Here the CDR3 DNA reads TGTGCCAGCAGTTTACCCAGGGACCAGGGGTACGAGCAGTACTTC. Protein: CASSLPRDQGYEQYF.

The chain combines TRBV6-1 with TRBJ2-1, with unresolved D. Trimming cost V 6 bases and J 1 base, with 4 bases left between them. The CDR3 is 12 residues long. Germline V gene data show CDR1 as MNHNS and CDR2 as SASEGT. CDR3 sequence: CASRRSYNEQFF. In nucleotides, the CDR3 is TGTGCCAGCAGACGGTCCTACAATGAGCAGTTCTTC.

This clone turned up a few times. This chain uses TRBV9 with TRBJ2-5; D perhaps matches TRBD2 (6 bases). The end of the DNA fits TRBJ2-7 better, so the J call may be wrong. The CDR3 is 15 residues long. Germline V lookup: CDR1 SGDLS, CDR2 YYNGEE. The CDR3 nucleotides are TGTGCCAGCAGCGTCGACGCCGCGGGGTCCTACGAGCAGTACTTC. This encodes CASSVDAAGSYEQYF.

This clone occurred once. The chain uses TRBV4-1 and TRBJ1-1, with TRBD1 matching over 7 bases. Germline V gives CDR1 MGHRA, CDR2 YSYEKL. CDR3 length equals 14 residues. V shed 0 bases and J 7 bases; nucleotides not matched to a gene: 5. CDR3 region: CASSQDNRGGEAFF. The CDR3 DNA reads TGCGCCAGCAGCCAAGATAACAGGGGCGGTGAAGCTTTCTTT.

The rearrangement joins TRBV18 to TRBJ2-2, with 10 bases matching TRBD1. The CDR3 covers 14 residues. V lost 3 bases, J lost 11 bases, and 6 bases stayed unmatched. Germline V gene lookup returns CDR1 KGHSH and CDR2 LQKENI. CDR3: CASSPPGQGNELFF. The DNA for the CDR3 is TGTGCCAGCTCACCCCCGGGACAGGGGAACGAGCTGTTTTTT.

The gene calls are TRBV9 and TRBJ1-1; a possible D gene is TRBD1 (6 bases). Trimming took off 3 bases at V and 5 bases at J, with 20 bases between the two ends. The CDR3 sequence is 16 residues long. The germline CDR1 and CDR2 sequences are SGDLS and YYNGEE. The chain's CDR3 is CASSGRGGAQTTEAFF. CDR3 DNA sequence: TGTGCCAGCAGCGGAAGAGGGGGGGCGCAAACTACTGAAGCTTTCTTT.

V usage is TRBV7-3 and J usage is TRBJ2-3, with TRBD2 identical over 12 bases. Germline V lookup: CDR1 SGHTA, CDR2 FQGTGA. Trimming at V came to 6 bases and at J to 0 bases, leaving 4 bases not matched to a gene. The CDR3 extends over 16 amino acids. The CDR3 DNA sequence: TGTGCCAGCAGGCGCGGGACTAGCGGGAGCACAGATACGCAGTATTTT. Translation gives CASRRGTSGSTDTQYF.

The chain couples TRBV11-1 to TRBJ1-2, with 9 bases identical to TRBD1. V lost 2 bases to trimming and J lost 3 bases; unmatched junction nucleotides: 4. CDR3 length: 15 residues. Germline-derived CDR1 and CDR2 are SGHAT and FQDESV (reference sequence). In nucleotides, the CDR3 is TGTGCCAGCAGCTTAACAGGGGGCAAGGACTATGGCTACACCTTC. As protein: CASSLTGGKDYGYTF.

The V call is TRBV7-3, the J call TRBJ2-1, with 8 bases that match TRBD1. J was trimmed by 5 bases and V by 2 bases; bases with no gene match: 5. This CDR3 region has 15 residues. Germline-derived CDR1 and CDR2 are SGHTA and FQGTGA. The CDR3 loop is CASSLDRGIHNEQFF. CDR3 bases: TGTGCCAGCAGCTTAGACAGGGGTATCCACAATGAGCAGTTCTTC.

The chain joins TRBV7-3 to TRBJ2-1; D is perhaps TRBD2 (7 bases). Trimming pared 5 bases from V and 1 base from J, leaving 18 bases between. This CDR3 is built from 17 residues. The germline gives CDR1 SGHTA, CDR2 FQGTGA. The DNA of the CDR3 is TGTGCCAGCAGCCTCTGGGGGGGCGGGAGATCCTACAATGAGCAGTTCTTC. Its protein is CASSLWGGGRSYNEQFF.

This clone has a single count. The chain uses TRBV7-2 and TRBJ1-2; no clear D. The germline gives CDR1 SGHTA, CDR2 FQGNSA. The CDR3 has 16 residues. The germline V and J ends were trimmed by 4 bases and 2 bases, with 17 bases remaining between them. The CDR3 DNA reads TGTGCCAGCAGCTCGGGTTTCCTAGTCGACAACTATGGCTACACCTTC. It encodes CASSSGFLVDNYGYTF. The full variable domain, its missing parts supplied by reference TRBV7-2 and TRBJ1-2, is GAGVSQSPSNKVTEKGKDVELRCDPISGHTALYWYRQSLGQGLEFLIYFQGNSAPDKSGLPSDRFSAERTGGSVSTLTIQRTQQEDSAVYLCASSSGFLVDNYGYTFGSGTRLTVV.

Only a few counts were recorded for this clone. This chain uses TRBV27 with TRBJ1-3; D remains ambiguous. CDR1 and CDR2 (germline): MNHEY, SMNVEV (reference sequence). The CDR3 runs 13 residues. The DNA of the CDR3 is TGTGTCCTCGGGGTCGGGGATGGAAACACCATATATTTT. Protein product: CVLGVGDGNTIYF.

This clone was detected once. The chain employs TRBV5-1 and TRBJ2-1; 7 bases are shared with TRBD2. The V segment lost 0 bases and the J segment 7 bases; nucleotides outside the gene matches: 7. The CDR3 has 15 residues. Germline lookup yields CDR1 SGHRS and CDR2 YFSETQ. The CDR3 DNA follows: TGCGCCAGCAGCTTGGGGGGGACTACTCCTAATGAGCAGTTCTTC. Protein: CASSLGGTTPNEQFF.

The chain uses TRBV5-1 and TRBJ1-4; D may be TRBD1 (6 bases). CDR3 length: 17 amino acids. Germline V gene lookup returns CDR1 SGHRS and CDR2 YFSETQ. Trimming removed 0 bases at V and 8 bases at J, with 20 bases between. In DNA, the CDR3 is TGCGCCAGCAGCTTGGGGGGCACAGGGTCTCGGAAGGAAAAACTGTTTTTT. This gives the protein CASSLGGTGSRKEKLFF. Full variable domain (rest looked up from reference TRBV5-1 and TRBJ1-4): KAGVTQTPRYLIKTRGQQVTLSCSPISGHRSVSWYQQTPGQGLQFLFEYFSETQRNKGNFPGRFSGRQFSNSRSEMNVSTLELGDSALYLCASSLGGTGSRKEKLFFGSGTQLSVL.

CDR3 in amino acids: CASSPARGTEQYF. CDR3 nucleotide sequence: TGTGCCAGCAGCCCCGCCCGCGGGACCGAGCAGTACTTC. The chain uses TRBV7-9 and TRBJ2-7, with D tentatively TRBD2 (6 bases). Trimming took off 5 bases at V and 6 bases at J, with 14 bases between the two ends. CDR3 length: 13 residues. Germline V CDR1 and CDR2: SEHNR, FQNEAQ (reference sequence).

This clone was picked up a small number of times. The CDR3 DNA reads as TGCGCCAGCAGCCCCGGCAGGGGCCTGTACAATGAGCAGTTCTTC. Residues: CASSPGRGLYNEQFF. The chain employs TRBV4-3 and TRBJ2-1, with a weak D call TRBD1 (6 bases). Trimming cost V 4 bases and J 4 bases, with 14 bases left between them. This CDR3 region has 15 residues. The germline V gene encodes CDR1 LGHNA and CDR2 YSLEER.

The chain combines TRBV10-1 with TRBJ2-7, with TRBD1 matching over 7 bases. This CDR3 is built from 11 residues. The V gene end was trimmed by 9 bases and the J gene end by 3 bases; junction bases not matched to a gene: 2. Germline CDR1 and CDR2: WNHNN and SYGVQD (reference sequence). The CDR3 DNA reads TGCGCCAGTCGACAGGGCTACGAGCAGTACTTC. It yields the protein CASRQGYEQYF.

The rearrangement links TRBV21-1 to TRBJ1-5; the table's D call, TRBD1, has no DNA check behind it. TRBV21-1 is listed as a pseudogene. This CDR3 is 16 amino acids long. Here the CDR3 DNA reads TGTGCCAGCAGCAGGAAAGTCAGGGCCCGCAATCAGCCCCAGCATTTT. Translation gives CASSRKVRARNQPQHF.

The CDR3 nucleotides read TGTGCTAGTGGTCAACTAGCGCCCTACGAGCAGTACTTC. Translation: CASGQLAPYEQYF. J is TRBJ2-5 and V is TRBV12-5; 7 positions agree with TRBD2. Gene TRBJ2-7 matches the end of the DNA better, so the J call may be wrong. Looked up from germline, CDR1 is LGHNT and CDR2 is FRNRAP. This CDR3 is 13 amino acids long.